These 8 T cell receptor beta chains were all obtained from the same sample, sequenced in a study of CD8+ T cells in alopecia areata (dated by TCRdb to the late 2010s). Libraries were constructed by the immunoSEQ multiplex PCR assay. RNA was extracted from all samples and reverse transcribed into cDNA as template for TCR sequencing. TCRdb carries this immuneACCESS record with in-frame sequences only. Its versions omit some clonotypes, under half of them owing to an unresolved V gene in the studies checked, with the rest unexplained. In all, the sample holds 120,000 to 150,000 clones, and around 82% of those were seen once. The ten largest clonotypes hold around a quarter of the sample. The time point label on this specimen signifies: less than five weeks on oral tofacitinib. Interpreted using the paper, the treatment or condition label stands for: oral pan-JAK inhibitor, 5-10 mg twice daily. This specimen was CD8+ T cells sorted from blood, taken at week 4, from a patient treated with tofacitinib. These receptor sequences come from a human donor with alopecia areata.

V usage is TRBV30 and J usage is TRBJ1-5; D call uncertain. The germline V gene encodes CDR1 GTSNPN and CDR2 SVGIG (reference sequence). The CDR3 runs to 13 residues. Trimming removed 2 bases from V and 4 bases from J, with 9 bases in between. The CDR3 DNA follows: TGTGCCTGGAGTAAAGGACGGAATCAGCCCCAGCATTTT. Its translation is CAWSKGRNQPQHF.

The chain has TRBV29-1 and TRBJ2-1, with a weak D call TRBD2 (5 bases). Looked up from germline, CDR1 is SQVTM and CDR2 is ANQGSEA. With 3 bases removed from V and 7 bases from J, the gap between germline ends came to 7 bases. The CDR3 contains 11 residues. The CDR3 DNA sequence: TGCAGCGTTGAGGGGAGAAATGAGCAGTTCTTC. Residues: CSVEGRNEQFF.

The rearrangement joins TRBV2 to TRBJ2-7; the match to TRBD2 covers 14 bases. Germline V gene sequence: CDR1 SNHLY, CDR2 FYNNEI. The V segment lost 5 bases and the J segment 5 bases; nucleotides outside the gene matches: 5. CDR3 length equals 15 residues. The CDR3 sequence: CASSRGTSGGNEQYF. CDR3 DNA sequence: TGTGCCAGCAGTCGAGGGACTAGCGGGGGAAACGAGCAGTACTTC.

The gene calls are TRBV19 and TRBJ2-7; 9 bases are a match to TRBD1. With 6 bases clipped from V and 2 bases from J, the junction kept 5 bases outside the gene matches. Germline V gene lookup returns CDR1 LNHDA and CDR2 SQIVND (reference sequence). The CDR3 sequence is 14 residues long. This CDR3 reads CASRGDRVTYEQYF. The CDR3 DNA is TGTGCCAGTAGAGGGGACAGGGTTACCTACGAGCAGTACTTC.

J is TRBJ2-2 and V is TRBV5-4, with TRBD1 matching 9 bases. Germline V gene sequence: CDR1 SGHNT, CDR2 YYREEE (reference sequence). This CDR3 comprises 14 residues. The junction had 1 base not matched to a gene; V was cut back by 0 bases and J by 7 bases. The CDR3 nucleotides are TGTGCCAGCAGCTTGGAGACAGGGGGCGGGGAGCTGTTTTTT. It yields the protein CASSLETGGGELFF.

V and J are TRBV7-9 and TRBJ1-4, with D unresolved. Trimming pared 1 base from V and 8 bases from J, leaving 11 bases between. This CDR3 is built from 14 residues. Per germline, CDR1 SEHNR and CDR2 FQNEAQ (reference sequence). Here the CDR3 DNA reads TGTGCCAGCAGCTTAGTCACCGGCGGGGAAAAACTGTTTTTT. This sequence encodes CASSLVTGGEKLFF.

The DNA of the CDR3 is TGTGCCAGCAGCTTAAGCCGGGACAGAAACACTGAAGCTTTCTTT. Amino acids: CASSLSRDRNTEAFF. The rearrangement links TRBV7-9 to TRBJ1-1; the match to TRBD1 covers 7 bases. From germline, CDR1 is SEHNR and CDR2 FQNEAQ (reference sequence). With V trimmed by 2 bases and J by 2 bases, 5 bases remained unmatched. The length of the CDR3 is 15 residues.

On this clone: The same CDR3 is also encoded by other DNA sequences in this sample. CDR3 sequence reads: CASSSIRTRQGDYEQYF. As DNA, the CDR3 is TGTGCCAGCAGCTCCATAAGGACGAGACAGGGGGACTACGAGCAGTACTTC. The chain uses TRBV7-9 and TRBJ2-7, with TRBD1 identical over 9 bases. The J segment lost 3 bases and the V segment lost 4 bases, leaving 13 bases of the junction unmatched. CDR1 and CDR2 (germline): SEHNR, FQNEAQ (reference sequence). This CDR3 is built from 17 residues.